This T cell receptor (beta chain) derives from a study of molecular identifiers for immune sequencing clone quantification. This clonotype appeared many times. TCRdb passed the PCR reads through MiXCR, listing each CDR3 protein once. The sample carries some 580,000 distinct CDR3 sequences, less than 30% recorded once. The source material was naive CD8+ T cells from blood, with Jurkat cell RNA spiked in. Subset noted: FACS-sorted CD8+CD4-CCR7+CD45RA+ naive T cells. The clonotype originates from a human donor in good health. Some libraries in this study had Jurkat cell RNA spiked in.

The CDR3: CASSLDHASSYNEQFF. CDR3 nucleotide sequence: TGTGCCAGCAGCCTGGACCATGCGAGCTCCTACAATGAGCAGTTCTTC. J is TRBJ2-1 and V is TRBV28; unclear D gene. The CDR3 consists of 16 residues. V was shortened by 6 bases and J by 0 bases, with 15 bases between the two germline ends. Germline V CDR1 and CDR2: MDHEN, SYDVKM. The full variable domain, rest sourced from reference TRBV28 and TRBJ2-1, is DVKVTQSSRYLVKRTGEKVFLECVQDMDHENMFWYRQDPGLGLRLIYFSYDVKMKEKGDIPEGYSVSREKKERFSLILESASTNQTSMYLCASSLDHASSYNEQFFGPGTRLTVL.